This entry concerns a single T cell receptor (beta chain). Its antigen is unknown. Trimming pared 9 bases from V and 1 base from J, leaving 13 bases between. The germline gives CDR1 MDHEN, CDR2 SYDVKM. The CDR3 covers 14 residues. For ophthalmopathy patients, the Clinical Activity Score was at least 3 and the NOSPECS grade at least 4; duration was under 3 months. This record belongs to a study of T cells in Graves' hyperthyroidism and ophthalmopathy. For the study at large: Peripheral blood sampling occurred at initial diagnosis, before any treatment. The study's findings and limits: In the blood, most expanded thyroid clonotypes above 0.001 appeared as well.

Researchers took RNA transcripts and amplified the TCR beta CDR3 regions from them. An initial round of RT-PCR targeting the TCR CDR3 relied on the HTBI primer set. TCRdb ran MiXCR on the multiplex PCR reads and lists one entry per CDR3 protein. The sample consists of hundreds of thousands of distinct CDR3 sequences, approximately 20% of them appearing once. This TCR derives from a young man with Graves' ophthalmopathy. The gene calls are TRBV28 and TRBJ2-4; a possible D gene is TRBD2 (5 bases). What was sequenced was blood. The CDR3 reads CASEGQGAKNIQYF. DNA for the CDR3: TGTGCCAGTGAGGGCCAAGGGGCCAAAAACATTCAGTACTTC.